Shown below are 26 T cell receptor beta chains from a single sample sequenced in a study of blood T cells in healthy people across ages. A J-beta primer mix and a sample-barcoded 5' primer were used in a second PCR of about 6 to 12 cycles. TCRdb ran MiXCR on the 5' RACE reads and lists one entry per CDR3 protein. The repertoire holds hundreds of thousands of distinct CDR3 sequences, with 56% as singletons. The sample was blood. The receptors come from a man in his forties in good health.

The chain joins TRBV7-8 to TRBJ2-4; TRBD2 might be the D (7 bases). The CDR3 is 15 amino acids. Germline V lookup: CDR1 SGHVS, CDR2 FQNEAQ. V was trimmed by 5 bases and J by 0 bases, leaving 11 bases between them. In DNA form, the CDR3 reads TGTGCCAGCAGCAAGGGGGGGCTAGCCAAAAACATTCAGTACTTC. It codes for CASSKGGLAKNIQYF.

The chain employs TRBV6-5 and TRBJ1-6; D is undetermined. Trimming shortened V by 6 bases and J by 8 bases, and 17 bases separated the two germline ends. CDR1 and CDR2 from the germline V gene are MNHEY and SVGAGI. This CDR3 has 15 residues. The CDR3 loop is CASRRAAGDYSPLHF. CDR3 nucleotide sequence: TGTGCCAGCAGGAGGGCTGCAGGAGATTATTCACCCCTCCACTTT.

In this sample, this clonotype turned up once. Written as DNA, the CDR3 is TGTGCCAGCAGCATCGACAGGGTTCAGCCCCAGCATTTT. It specifies CASSIDRVQPQHF. The chain links TRBV7-2 to TRBJ1-5; TRBD1 agrees at 7 bases. With 5 bases clipped from V and 6 bases from J, the junction kept 4 bases outside the gene matches. There are 13 residues in the CDR3. CDR1 SGHTA and CDR2 FQGNSA come from the germline V gene.

This clonotype has only a few counts. The V gene is TRBV12-3 or TRBV12-4, the J gene TRBJ2-1; D may be TRBD2 (5 bases). V was cut by 6 bases and J by 0 bases, with 15 bases left in between. The CDR3 loop spans 16 amino acids. CDR3 residues: CASRKRQMASYNEQFF. In nucleotides, the CDR3 is TGTGCCAGCAGGAAGCGGCAGATGGCCTCCTACAATGAGCAGTTCTTC.

The chain joins TRBV27 to TRBJ2-1, with D perhaps TRBD2 (7 bases). Germline CDR1 MNHEY, CDR2 SMNVEV (reference sequence). V was pared by 6 bases and J by 9 bases, with 15 bases between. The length of the CDR3 is 13 residues. The CDR3 region has the DNA TGTGCCAGCAGACCAACAGGGAGGGGTGAGCAGTTCTTC. This encodes CASRPTGRGEQFF.

This rearrangement joins TRBV7-9 to TRBJ1-1; D is uncertain. CDR1 and CDR2 from the germline V gene are SEHNR and FQNEAQ (reference sequence). The CDR3 is 12 residues long. Trimming removed 1 base from V and 7 bases from J, with 7 bases in between. In DNA, the CDR3 is TGTGCCAGCAGCTTAGTAGCGGTTGAAGCTTTCTTT. Translating it yields CASSLVAVEAFF.

This chain links TRBV29-1 with TRBJ1-2; tentative D call: TRBD1 (5 bases). This CDR3 spans 14 amino acids. The V gene's germline CDR1 is SQVTM and CDR2 ANQGSEA. Between the trimmed V and J ends, which lost 1 base and 3 bases, there was a span of 12 bases. For the CDR3, the DNA is TGCAGCGTTGAAGGGGGACGGGACGACTATGGCTACACCTTC. Protein product: CSVEGGRDDYGYTF.

The chain employs TRBV27 and TRBJ2-7; D unresolved. With 5 bases removed from V and 2 bases from J, the gap between germline ends came to 10 bases. The CDR3 has 13 amino acids. The germline V gene encodes CDR1 MNHEY and CDR2 SMNVEV (reference sequence). The chain's CDR3 is CASSHPPTYEQYF. The DNA for the CDR3 is TGTGCCAGCAGTCACCCGCCAACCTACGAGCAGTACTTC.

J is TRBJ2-7 and V is TRBV6-1; D perhaps matches TRBD2 (5 bases). The CDR3 sequence is 14 residues long. The germline V and J ends were trimmed by 4 bases and 7 bases, with 17 bases remaining between them. CDR1 is MNHNS, CDR2 SASEGT, per germline. The CDR3 DNA follows: TGTGCCAGCAGTGGGACTCGGGCCTACAATGAGCAGTACTTC. It specifies CASSGTRAYNEQYF.

This chain uses TRBV3-1 with TRBJ1-1; D perhaps matches TRBD1 (6 bases). V lost 4 bases, J lost 10 bases, and 10 bases lay in between. The CDR3 length is 11 residues. Germline V CDR1 and CDR2: LGHDT, YNNKEL (reference sequence). CDR3 region: CASSRQDGAFF. DNA of the CDR3: TGTGCCAGCAGCCGACAGGACGGAGCTTTCTTT.

This sequence joins TRBV9 and TRBJ1-2; perhaps TRBD1 as D (5 bases). Trimming removed 0 bases from V and 4 bases from J, with 13 bases in between. Per germline, CDR1 SGDLS and CDR2 YYNGEE. This CDR3 region has 15 residues. The CDR3 sequence: CASSVEAARGYGYTF. The CDR3 bases are TGTGCCAGCAGCGTAGAGGCGGCAAGGGGCTATGGCTACACCTTC.

There are a few counts of this clonotype. V gene TRBV5-1 combines with J gene TRBJ2-7, with D unclear. CDR1 and CDR2 (germline): SGHRS, YFSETQ. The V and J ends lost 1 base and 2 bases respectively, with 13 bases between them. The CDR3 spans 15 residues. As DNA, the CDR3 is TGCGCCAGCAGCTTGAGGCAGAGCAACGCCTACGAGCAGTACTTC. Protein sequence: CASSLRQSNAYEQYF.

The chain is built from TRBV18 and TRBJ1-2; 12 bases are a match to TRBD1. V lost 6 bases to trimming and J lost 8 bases; unmatched junction nucleotides: 19. The CDR3 sequence is 18 residues long. Germline loops: CDR1 KGHSH, CDR2 LQKENI. CDR3 residues: CASSQKGQGAAVVNGYTF. In nucleotides, the CDR3 is TGTGCCAGCTCTCAAAAGGGACAGGGGGCAGCGGTAGTAAACGGCTACACCTTC.

The V call is TRBV6-1, the J call TRBJ1-2; 7 bases map to TRBD1. CDR3 size: 15 residues. V was clipped by 4 bases and J by 4 bases; unmatched bases: 9. Germline CDR1 is MNHNS and CDR2 is SASEGT. The chain's CDR3 is CASSGTGEVGYGYTF. The CDR3 DNA reads TGTGCCAGCAGTGGCACAGGGGAAGTTGGCTATGGCTACACCTTC.

With regard to this clonotype: The DNA is omitted, as the CDR3 cannot be located on it reliably, and the CDR3 follows TCRdb's listing. The V call is TRBV27, the J call TRBJ2-3; the table's D gene call, TRBD1, was not cross checked with the DNA. Germline lookup yields CDR1 MNHEY and CDR2 SMNVEV (reference sequence). The length of the CDR3 is 19 amino acids, counting both ends. Here the CDR3 reads CASSLVGGGAKARTDTRYF.

The V and J genes are TRBV7-3 and TRBJ2-5, with TRBD1 identical over 8 bases. Germline V gives CDR1 SGHTA, CDR2 FQGTGA. The CDR3 consists of 15 residues. With V trimmed by 5 bases and J by 5 bases, 10 bases remained unmatched. The CDR3 bases are TGTGCCAGCAGCATAGATTCAGGGGGCGGGGAGACCCAGTACTTC. Protein product: CASSIDSGGGETQYF.

V usage is TRBV28 and J usage is TRBJ2-1; 7 bases are a match to TRBD1. The CDR3 sequence is 14 residues long. With 8 bases clipped from V and 6 bases from J, the junction kept 10 bases outside the gene matches. CDR1 and CDR2 (germline): MDHEN, SYDVKM. In nucleotides, the CDR3 is TGTGCCAGCTATGACAGGACAGGCTCCAATGAGCAGTTCTTC. Encoded protein: CASYDRTGSNEQFF.

The V call is TRBV20-1, the J call TRBJ2-7; 9 nucleotides align to TRBD2. The ends lost 5 bases at V and 4 bases at J; junction bases unmatched: 9. This CDR3 is built from 14 residues. Germline V CDR1 and CDR2: DFQATT, SNEGSKA (reference sequence). CDR3 DNA sequence: TGCAGTGCTCCGGACGGGACTAGCCTGTACGAGCAGTACTTC. Protein sequence: CSAPDGTSLYEQYF.

This chain links TRBV18 with TRBJ1-5; 7 bases are a match to TRBD1. This CDR3 contains 16 residues. V was clipped by 4 bases and J by 3 bases; unmatched bases: 9. CDR1 KGHSH and CDR2 LQKENI come from the germline V gene. The CDR3 protein is CASSLSGQLLNQPQHF. The CDR3 nucleotides are TGTGCCAGCTCACTCTCGGGACAGCTACTCAATCAGCCCCAGCATTTT.

The chain recombines TRBV5-1 with TRBJ1-1; possible D gene TRBD1, 6 bases. Per the germline V gene, CDR1 is SGHRS and CDR2 is YFSETQ. V was clipped by 0 bases and J by 4 bases, with 16 bases between them. The CDR3 totals 16 residues. CDR3 sequence reads: CASSLEVGGAGTEAFF. CDR3 bases: TGCGCCAGCAGCTTGGAGGTCGGGGGGGCAGGCACTGAAGCTTTCTTT.

The gene calls are TRBV7-9 and TRBJ2-6; 11 bases agree with TRBD2. The V gene's germline CDR1 is SEHNR and CDR2 FQNEAQ (reference sequence). The V gene end was trimmed by 3 bases and the J gene end by 4 bases; junction bases not matched to a gene: 11. The length of the CDR3 is 19 residues. In nucleotides, the CDR3 is TGTGCCAGCAGCTTCGGCCTACTAGCGGGAGAGTCCGGGGCCAACGTCCTGACTTTC. Translated, it gives CASSFGLLAGESGANVLTF.

The CDR3 DNA reads TGTGCCAGCAGGGACAGCGTTTCTGGGGCCAACGTCCTGACTTTC. Amino acids: CASRDSVSGANVLTF. The chain joins TRBV21-1 to TRBJ2-6. TRBV21-1 is deemed a pseudogene. The length of the CDR3 is 15 residues.

The chain combines TRBV13 with TRBJ2-7, with no clear D. The CDR3 consists of 14 residues. Germline V gene data show CDR1 as PRHDT and CDR2 as FYEKMQ (reference sequence). V lost 5 bases, J lost 9 bases, and 20 bases lay in between. The CDR3, as DNA: TGTGCCAGCAGCATTAAGACGGACCTACGAGCGCAGTACTTC. This codes for CASSIKTDLRAQYF. Full variable domain (outside the CDR3, taken from reference TRBV13 and TRBJ2-7): AAGVIQSPRHLIKEKRETATLKCYPIPRHDTVYWYQQGPGQDPQFLISFYEKMQSDKGSIPDRFSAQQFSDYHSELNMSSLELGDSALYFCASSIKTDLRAQYFGPGTRLTVT.

The chain is built from TRBV6-2 or TRBV6-3 and TRBJ2-7; TRBD1 matches at 7 bases. The CDR3 loop spans 16 amino acids. Per the germline V gene, CDR1 is MNHEY and CDR2 is SVGEGT. V lost 5 bases to trimming and J lost 4 bases; unmatched junction nucleotides: 14. CDR3 nucleotide sequence: TGTGCCAGCAGTACCACCGGGACAGCCCTGGGGTACGAGCAGTACTTC. This codes for CASSTTGTALGYEQYF.

This chain joins TRBV7-2 and TRBJ2-7; D gene ambiguous. The CDR3 contains 13 residues. The germline V and J ends were trimmed by 1 base and 7 bases, with 11 bases remaining between them. Germline CDR1 reads SGHTA; CDR2 reads FQGNSA. The CDR3: CASSLELGNEQYF. CDR3 sequence (DNA): TGTGCCAGCAGCTTAGAATTGGGTAATGAGCAGTACTTC.

The chain joins TRBV29-1 to TRBJ1-2; D may be TRBD1 (6 bases). CDR1 and CDR2 from the germline V gene are SQVTM and ANQGSEA. Trimming took 5 bases from V and 2 from J, leaving 15 bases between them. The CDR3 loop spans 14 amino acids. The CDR3 here is CSVTTGSLNYGYTF. The CDR3, as DNA: TGCAGCGTTACTACAGGGTCACTAAACTATGGCTACACCTTC.